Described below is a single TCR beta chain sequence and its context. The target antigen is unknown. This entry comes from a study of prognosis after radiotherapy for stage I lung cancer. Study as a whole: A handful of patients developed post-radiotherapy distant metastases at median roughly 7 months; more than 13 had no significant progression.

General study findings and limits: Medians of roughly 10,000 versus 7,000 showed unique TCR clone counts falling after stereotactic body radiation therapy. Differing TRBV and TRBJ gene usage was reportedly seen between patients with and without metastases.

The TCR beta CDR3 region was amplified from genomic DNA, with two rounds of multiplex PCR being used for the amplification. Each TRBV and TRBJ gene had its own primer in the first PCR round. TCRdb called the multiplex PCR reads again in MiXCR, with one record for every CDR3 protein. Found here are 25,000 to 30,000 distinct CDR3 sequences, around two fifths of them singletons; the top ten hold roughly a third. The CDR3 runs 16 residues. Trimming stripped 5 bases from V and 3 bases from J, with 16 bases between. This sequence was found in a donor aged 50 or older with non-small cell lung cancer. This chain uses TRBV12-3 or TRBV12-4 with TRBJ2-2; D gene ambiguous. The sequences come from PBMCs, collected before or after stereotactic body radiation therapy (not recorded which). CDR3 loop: CASSLMYILYTGELFF. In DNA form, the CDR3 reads TGTGCCAGCAGTCTGATGTACATTCTCTACACCGGGGAGCTGTTTTTT.